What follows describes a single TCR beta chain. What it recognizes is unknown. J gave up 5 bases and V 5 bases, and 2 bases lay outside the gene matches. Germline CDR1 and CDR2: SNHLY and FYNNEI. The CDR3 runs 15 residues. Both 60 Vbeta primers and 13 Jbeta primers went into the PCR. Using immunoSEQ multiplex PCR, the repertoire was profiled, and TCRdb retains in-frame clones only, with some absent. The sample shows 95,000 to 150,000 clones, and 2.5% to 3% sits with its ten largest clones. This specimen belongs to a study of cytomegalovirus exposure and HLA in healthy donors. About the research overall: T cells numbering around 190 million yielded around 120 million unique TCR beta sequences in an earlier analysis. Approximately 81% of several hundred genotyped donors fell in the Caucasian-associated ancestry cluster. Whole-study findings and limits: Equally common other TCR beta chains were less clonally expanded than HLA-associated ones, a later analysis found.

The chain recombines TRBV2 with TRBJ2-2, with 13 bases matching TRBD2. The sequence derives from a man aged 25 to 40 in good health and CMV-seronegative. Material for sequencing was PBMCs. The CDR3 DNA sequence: TGTGCCAGCAGTCTACTAGCGGGGGGGACCGGGGAGCTGTTTTTT. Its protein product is CASSLLAGGTGELFF.